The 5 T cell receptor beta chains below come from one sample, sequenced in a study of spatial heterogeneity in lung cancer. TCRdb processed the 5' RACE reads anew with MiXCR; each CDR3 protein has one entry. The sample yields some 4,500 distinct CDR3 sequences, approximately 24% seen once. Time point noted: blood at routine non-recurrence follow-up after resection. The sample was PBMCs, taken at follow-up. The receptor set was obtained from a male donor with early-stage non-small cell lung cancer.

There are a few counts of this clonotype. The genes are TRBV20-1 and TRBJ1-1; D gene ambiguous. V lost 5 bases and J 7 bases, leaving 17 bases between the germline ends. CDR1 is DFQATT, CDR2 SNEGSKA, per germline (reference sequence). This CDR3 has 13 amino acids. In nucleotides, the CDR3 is TGCAGTGCTCCCTGGCGGCAGGAATTTGAAGCTTTCTTT. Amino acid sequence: CSAPWRQEFEAFF.

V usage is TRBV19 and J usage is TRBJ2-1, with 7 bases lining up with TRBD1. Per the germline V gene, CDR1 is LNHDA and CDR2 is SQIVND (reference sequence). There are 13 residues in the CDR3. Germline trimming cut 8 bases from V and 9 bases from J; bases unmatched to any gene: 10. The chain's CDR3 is CASQREGGREQFF. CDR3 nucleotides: TGTGCCAGTCAGCGCGAAGGGGGCCGTGAGCAGTTCTTC.

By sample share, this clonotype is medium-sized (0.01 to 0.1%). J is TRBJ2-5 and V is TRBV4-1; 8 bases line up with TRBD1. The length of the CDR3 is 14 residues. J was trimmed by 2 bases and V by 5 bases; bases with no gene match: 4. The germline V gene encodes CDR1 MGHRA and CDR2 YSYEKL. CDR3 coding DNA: TGCGCCAGCAGCAGGGGACAGGAGCAAGAGACCCAGTACTTC. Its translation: CASSRGQEQETQYF.

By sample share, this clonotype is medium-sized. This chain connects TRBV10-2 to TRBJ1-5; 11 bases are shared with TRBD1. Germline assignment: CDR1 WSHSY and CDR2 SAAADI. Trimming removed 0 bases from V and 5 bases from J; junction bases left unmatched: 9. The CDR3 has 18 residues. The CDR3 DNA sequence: TGCGCCAGCAGTGAGTCTGGGGACAGGGGGAAACTTTATCAGCCCCAGCATTTT. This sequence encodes CASSESGDRGKLYQPQHF.

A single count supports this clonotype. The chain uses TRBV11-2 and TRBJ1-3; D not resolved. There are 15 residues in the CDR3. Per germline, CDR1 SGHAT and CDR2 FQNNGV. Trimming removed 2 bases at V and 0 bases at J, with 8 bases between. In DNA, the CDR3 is TGTGCCAGCAGCTTATACTCTCACTCTGGAAACACCATATATTTT. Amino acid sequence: CASSLYSHSGNTIYF.